Listed below are T cell receptor beta chains from one sample, sequenced in a study of vaccination effects on CD4 cells after COVID-19. These TCRs' antigens remain unknown. TCRdb's table, derived via immunoSEQ multiplex PCR, lists solely in-frame clones and lacks some. The sample lists 70,000 or so clones; more than 65% were seen once. The sequencing used CD4+ T cells from PBMCs cultured with HIV peptides, collected before COVID-19 vaccination. Every receptor here comes from a human donor who had a prior SARS-CoV-2 infection. Both conserved end residues are trimmed from each CDR3. Rows may omit the clone size; those that give it use once, few, many or a size class.

NA	TRBV24-1	TRBJ2-5	ATSDFPQGRETQY
NA	TRBV20-1	TRBJ2-1	SASSGGAREQF
NA	TRBV5-6	TRBJ1-1	ASSLFTWARDTEAF
NA	TRBV10-3	TRBJ2-7	AIRETGTAYEQY
few	TRBV7-2	TRBJ2-1	ASSAGTSRLNEQF
NA	TRBV19	TRBJ2-5	ASSIHAGEKEETQY
NA	TRBV5-1	TRBJ2-1	ASSLAAEGNEQF
NA	TRBV20-1	TRBJ1-1	SASSQGAETEAF
NA	TRBV29-1	TRBJ1-1	SVGRGAYTEAF
few	TRBV11-3	TRBJ2-2	ASSLLSSGGGELF
NA	TRBV7-3	TRBJ2-1	ASSLVRGSYNEQF
NA	TRBV14	TRBJ1-3	ASSQAGTGGVGNTIY
NA	TRBV5-1	TRBJ2-7	ASSLETGEIWGKQY
few	TRBV30	TRBJ1-6	AWGQGLSPLH
NA	TRBV4-1	TRBJ2-1	ASSQWGPRYEQF
few	TRBV11-2	TRBJ2-7	ASSTTRTGSEQY
NA	TRBV18	TRBJ2-3	ASSPTGTSGGSTDTQY
NA	TRBV10-3	TRBJ2-3	AISAPPPGSGGGWDTQY
NA	TRBV4-3	TRBJ2-7	ASSQHDRDHEQY
few	TRBV4-2	TRBJ2-2	ASSQDLSSGELF
NA	TRBV7-2	TRBJ1-2	ASSAIREHGYT
NA	TRBV6-6	TRBJ1-5	ASSRNRESQPQH
NA	TRBV19	TRBJ2-7	ASSIGQGTYEQY
once	TRBV5-1	TRBJ1-1	ASSSQDTEAF
NA	TRBV15	TRBJ1-2	ATSREGPYGYT
NA	TRBV6-2/TRBV6-3	TRBJ2-7	ASSILRGHEQY
few	TRBV3-1/TRBV3-2	TRBJ2-2	ASARGTSGGNTGELF
NA	TRBV7-2	TRBJ2-6	ASSLRIPHLASGANVLT